Many counts were recorded for the clone carrying this TCR beta chain. The data were taken from a study of PD-1 blockade in classical Hodgkin lymphoma. Sequenced by immunoSEQ multiplex PCR; TCRdb stores in-frame clones only, minus some. The sample lists roughly 70,000 clones; 71% were seen once. Germline V gives CDR1 MNHEY, CDR2 SMNVEV (reference sequence). This CDR3 is built from 17 residues. The V and J ends lost 6 bases and 4 bases, in that order; junction bases with no gene match: 11. Each and every patient relapsed after autologous stem cell transplantation, and patients got differing brentuximab vedotin exposure.

The sequence was obtained from a human donor with classical Hodgkin lymphoma. This chain links TRBV27 with TRBJ2-2; 10 nucleotides agree with TRBD1. The input for sequencing was peripheral blood mononuclear cells (PBMCs), taken before the second cycle of nivolumab. This CDR3 reads CASRLRQGAIVTGELFF. CDR3 nucleotides: TGTGCCAGCAGGCTTCGACAGGGGGCGATTGTCACCGGGGAGCTGTTTTTT.